The source of this T cell receptor beta chain is a study of CD8+ T cells in alopecia areata. The overall study: Those receiving the skin were roughly 7-11-week-old female C3H/HeJ mice, whose grafts came from approximately 6-12-month-old C3H/HeJ donors with spontaneous alopecia.

cDNA serving as the sequencing template came from extracted, reverse transcribed RNA. Profiling relied on immunoSEQ multiplex PCR, and the TCRdb table lists in-frame clones only, not all of them. The sample contains some 110,000 clones, none of them singletons. This clone was counted between two and nine times. The antigen is undetermined. Gene and germline names: mouse. The DNA ends 4 residues before the CDR3 does, and the rest of the CDR3 is filled in from the germline J gene. General study findings and limits: Scalp samples also yield sequences of resident alphabeta T cells from normal skin. Lesional scalp displayed greater clonality than normal scalp, most notably in alopecia totalis/universalis.

The V and J ends lost 3 bases and 4 bases respectively, with 9 bases between them. The CDR3 is 12 residues long. Germline V CDR1 and CDR2: GKSSPN, SITVG. Sequencing was done on a sample of lesional skin. The clonotype originates from a C3H/HeJ mouse with alopecia areata. For the strain, the MHC haplotype given is H2-k. The chain is built from TRBV31 and TRBJ1-2; the D gene is possibly TRBD1 (5 bases). Here the CDR3 reads CAWRAGGSDYTF. The part of the CDR3 DNA that was read is TGTGCCTGGAGGGCGGGGGGCTCC.